These 16 T cell receptor beta chains were sequenced from one sample in a study of blood T cell repertoires in COVID-19 (dated by TCRdb to 2020 to 2022). Library preparation employed the immunoSEQ multiplex PCR assay. This immuneACCESS table, as held by TCRdb, lists in-frame sequences with V and J called but not all clones. Of the missing ones, under half trace to an unresolved V gene in checked studies; the others have no known cause. In this sample the table shows about 260,000 clones, less than 90% of which occur a single time. Together, the top ten hold about 4.1% of the sample. Specimen: peripheral blood. These receptor sequences come from a man aged 55 to 69 who had recovered from COVID-19.

The chain links TRBV27 to TRBJ1-4; D is unclear. Germline values: CDR1 MNHEY, CDR2 SMNVEV (reference sequence). V was shortened by 5 bases and J by 8 bases, with 18 bases between the two germline ends. CDR3 length: 15 amino acids. The CDR3 coding sequence is TGTGCCAGCAGTCCCCGCGGTGACCAGCGGGAAAAACTGTTTTTT. This sequence encodes CASSPRGDQREKLFF.

V and J are TRBV13 and TRBJ1-4; 7 bases agree with TRBD1. V lost 5 bases and J lost 3; bases outside the gene matches: 6. CDR1 PRHDT and CDR2 FYEKMQ come from the germline V gene (reference sequence). This CDR3 is built from 15 residues. CDR3 region: CASSLTGAANEKLFF. DNA of the CDR3: TGTGCCAGCAGCCTCACAGGGGCGGCTAATGAAAAACTGTTTTTT.

This clone was observed a handful of times. The chain joins TRBV5-4 to TRBJ1-3; D not resolved. Trimming cost V 2 bases and J 1 base, with 4 bases left between them. The CDR3 contains 13 residues. Germline assignment: CDR1 SGHNT and CDR2 YYREEE (reference sequence). The CDR3 loop is CASSFGSGNTIYF. DNA of the CDR3: TGTGCCAGCAGCTTCGGGTCTGGAAACACCATATATTTT.

The chain carries TRBV19 and TRBJ2-5; 7 bases agree with TRBD2. There are 15 residues in the CDR3. Germline loops: CDR1 LNHDA, CDR2 SQIVND (reference sequence). V shed 8 bases and J 1 base; nucleotides not matched to a gene: 10. Written as DNA, the CDR3 is TGTGCCAGTCGGGGACGAGCGGGGAGCCAAGAGACCCAGTACTTC. It yields the protein CASRGRAGSQETQYF. The variable domain in full, completed from reference TRBV19 and TRBJ2-5, reads DGGITQSPKYLFRKEGQNVTLSCEQNLNHDAMYWYRQDPGQGLRLIYYSQIVNDFQKGDIAEGYSVSREKKESFPLTVTSAQKNPTAFYLCASRGRAGSQETQYFGPGTRLLVL.

The rearrangement joins TRBV14 to TRBJ2-7; the D gene is possibly TRBD1 (5 bases). CDR3 length: 13 amino acids. Trimming left V 0 bases short and J 7 bases short, with 10 bases between. Germline V CDR1 and CDR2: SGHDN, FVKESK. In nucleotides, the CDR3 is TGTGCCAGCAGCCAAGATTTAAGGGGAGAGCAGTACTTC. Encoded protein: CASSQDLRGEQYF.

The chain combines TRBV11-2 with TRBJ1-4, with 9 bases fitting TRBD1. Per germline, CDR1 SGHAT and CDR2 FQNNGV. The length of the CDR3 is 14 residues. J gave up 7 bases and V 4 bases, and 4 bases lay outside the gene matches. The CDR3 spells CASSWTGDAEKLFF. The CDR3 region has the DNA TGTGCCAGCAGCTGGACAGGGGATGCTGAAAAACTGTTTTTT.

This chain uses TRBV4-2 with TRBJ1-6; the D gene is possibly TRBD1 (5 bases). V was trimmed by 1 base and J by 5 bases, leaving 12 bases between them. Per germline, CDR1 LGHNA and CDR2 YNFKEQ. CDR3 length: 16 residues. This chain's CDR3 is CASSQGGGRDNSPLHF. DNA of the CDR3: TGTGCCAGCAGCCAAGGGGGTGGCAGGGATAATTCACCCCTCCACTTT.

This chain uses TRBV10-3 with TRBJ2-7, with a weak D call TRBD1 (5 bases). V was trimmed by 0 bases and J by 3 bases, leaving 9 bases between them. The CDR3 is 14 residues long. CDR1 is ENHRY and CDR2 is SYGVKD in the germline V gene. The CDR3 loop is CAISESEDNYEQYF. CDR3 bases: TGTGCCATCAGTGAGTCCGAGGACAACTACGAGCAGTACTTC.

This clone was counted a single time. The chain couples TRBV3-1 (or the pseudogene TRBV3-2) to TRBJ1-1, with a tentative D call TRBD1 (6 bases). Trimming shortened V by 4 bases and J by 0 bases, and 9 bases separated the two germline ends. From germline, CDR1 is LGHDT and CDR2 YNNKEL (reference sequence). This CDR3 region has 14 residues. The chain's CDR3 is CASSPTGMNTEAFF. The CDR3, as DNA: TGTGCCAGCAGCCCGACAGGTATGAACACTGAAGCTTTCTTT.

This chain uses TRBV27 with TRBJ2-7, with D possibly TRBD2 on 6 matching bases. Germline CDR1 is MNHEY and CDR2 is SMNVEV (reference sequence). This CDR3 contains 13 residues. V lost 10 bases to trimming and J lost 0 bases, with 13 bases between them. The CDR3 DNA reads TGTGCCACCCGCCGGGGGTCCTCCTACGAGCAGTACTTC. Translating it yields CATRRGSSYEQYF.

The table lists this clone with a count of one. The V gene is TRBV4-2, the J gene TRBJ1-4; maybe TRBD1 (6 bases). Per the germline V gene, CDR1 is LGHNA and CDR2 is YNFKEQ. The CDR3 consists of 14 residues. V shed 1 base and J shed 5 bases, with 8 bases lying between them. The CDR3 region is CASSQVRGNEKLFF. CDR3 coding DNA: TGTGCCAGCAGCCAAGTCAGGGGAAATGAAAAACTGTTTTTT.

The chain recombines TRBV11-2 with TRBJ1-2; D is uncertain. V lost 5 bases and J 8 bases, leaving 21 bases between the germline ends. The CDR3 is 15 residues long. Germline V gene data show CDR1 as SGHAT and CDR2 as FQNNGV. This chain's CDR3 is CASSQLRVQAEGYTF. As DNA, the CDR3 is TGTGCCAGCAGCCAGCTGAGGGTGCAGGCTGAGGGCTACACCTTC.

The chain has TRBV7-6 and TRBJ1-4; 9 nucleotides line up with TRBD1. The trim removed 2 bases at V and 3 bases at J, leaving 16 bases unmatched. The CDR3 sequence is 20 residues long. Germline lookup yields CDR1 SGHVS and CDR2 FNYEAQ. The CDR3 DNA follows: TGTGCCAGCAGCTTATCTTGGAAGGGAGGGACAGGGCCAGCTAATGAAAAACTGTTTTTT. Translation: CASSLSWKGGTGPANEKLFF.

The CDR3, as DNA: TGTGCCTGGAGTGTAGACAGGGTGAATTCACCCCTCCACTTT. It translates to CAWSVDRVNSPLHF. The rearrangement links TRBV30 to TRBJ1-6; 7 bases are a match to TRBD1. Losses at the gene ends were 0 bases for V and 7 bases for J; bases not matched to a gene: 3. Germline V gene lookup returns CDR1 GTSNPN and CDR2 SVGIG (reference sequence). CDR3 length equals 14 residues.

This chain joins TRBV5-1 and TRBJ2-1; TRBD1 agrees at 9 bases. Unmatched junction bases numbered 1, after V lost 0 bases and J lost 6 bases. Germline-derived CDR1 and CDR2 are SGHRS and YFSETQ. There are 14 residues in the CDR3. The CDR3 region has the DNA TGCGCCAGCAGCTTGGAACAGGGGGCCAATGAGCAGTTCTTC. Translation gives CASSLEQGANEQFF. Combining the CDR3 with reference TRBV5-1 and TRBJ2-1 gives the whole variable domain KAGVTQTPRYLIKTRGQQVTLSCSPISGHRSVSWYQQTPGQGLQFLFEYFSETQRNKGNFPGRFSGRQFSNSRSEMNVSTLELGDSALYLCASSLEQGANEQFFGPGTRLTVL.

The J gene is TRBJ1-2, the V gene TRBV18; D is ambiguous. The V gene's germline CDR1 is KGHSH and CDR2 LQKENI. CDR3 length: 16 residues. The V end was cut by 3 bases, the J end by 6 bases, with 20 bases between. The CDR3 nucleotides read TGTGCCAGCTCACCGCTAACGTCCGGCAGTGCGGATGGCTACACCTTC. It specifies CASSPLTSGSADGYTF. Drawing the rest from reference TRBV18 and TRBJ1-2, the complete variable domain is NAGVMQNPRHLVRRRGQEARLRCSPMKGHSHVYWYRQLPEEGLKFMVYLQKENIIDESGMPKERFSAEFPKEGPSILRIQQVVRGDSAAYFCASSPLTSGSADGYTFGSGTRLTVV.